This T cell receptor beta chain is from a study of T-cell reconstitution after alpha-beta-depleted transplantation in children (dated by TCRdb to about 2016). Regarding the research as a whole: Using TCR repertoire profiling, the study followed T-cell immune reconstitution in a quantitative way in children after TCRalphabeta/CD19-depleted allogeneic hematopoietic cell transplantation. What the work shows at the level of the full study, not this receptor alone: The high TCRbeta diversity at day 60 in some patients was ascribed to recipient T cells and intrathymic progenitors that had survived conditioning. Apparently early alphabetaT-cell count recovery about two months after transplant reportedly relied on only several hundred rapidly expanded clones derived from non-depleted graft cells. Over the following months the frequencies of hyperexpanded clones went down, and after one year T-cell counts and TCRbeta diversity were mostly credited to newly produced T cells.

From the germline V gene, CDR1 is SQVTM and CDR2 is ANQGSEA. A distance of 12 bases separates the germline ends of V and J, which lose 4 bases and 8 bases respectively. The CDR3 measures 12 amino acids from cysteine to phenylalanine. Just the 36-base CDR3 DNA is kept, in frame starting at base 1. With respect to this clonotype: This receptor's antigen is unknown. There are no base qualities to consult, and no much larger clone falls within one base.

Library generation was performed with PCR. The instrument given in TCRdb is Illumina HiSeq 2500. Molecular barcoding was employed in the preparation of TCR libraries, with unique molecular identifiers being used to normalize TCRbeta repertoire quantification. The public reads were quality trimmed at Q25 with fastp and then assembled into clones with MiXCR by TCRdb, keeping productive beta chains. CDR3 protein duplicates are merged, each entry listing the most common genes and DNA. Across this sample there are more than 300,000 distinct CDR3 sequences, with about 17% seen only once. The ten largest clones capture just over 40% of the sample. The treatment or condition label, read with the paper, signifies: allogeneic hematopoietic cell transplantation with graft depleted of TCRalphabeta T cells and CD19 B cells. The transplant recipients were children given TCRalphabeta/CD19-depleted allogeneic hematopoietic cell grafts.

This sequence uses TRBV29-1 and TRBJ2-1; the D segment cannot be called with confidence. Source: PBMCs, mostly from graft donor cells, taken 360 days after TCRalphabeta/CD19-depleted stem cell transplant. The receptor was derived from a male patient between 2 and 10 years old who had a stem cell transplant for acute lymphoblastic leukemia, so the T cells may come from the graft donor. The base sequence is TGCAGCGTTGTAGGGTGGGGTGATGAGCAGTTCTTC. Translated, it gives CSVVGWGDEQFF.